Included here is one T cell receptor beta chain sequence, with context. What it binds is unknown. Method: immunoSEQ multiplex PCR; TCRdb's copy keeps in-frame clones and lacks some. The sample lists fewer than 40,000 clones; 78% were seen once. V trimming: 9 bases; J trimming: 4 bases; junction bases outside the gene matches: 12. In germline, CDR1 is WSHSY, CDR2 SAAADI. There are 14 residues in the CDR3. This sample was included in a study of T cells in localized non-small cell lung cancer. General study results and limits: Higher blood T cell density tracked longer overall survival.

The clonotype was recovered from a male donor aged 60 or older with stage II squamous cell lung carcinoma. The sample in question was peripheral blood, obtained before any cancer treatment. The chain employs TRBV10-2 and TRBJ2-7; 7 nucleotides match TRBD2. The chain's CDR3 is CASADSSGAYEQYF. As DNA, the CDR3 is TGCGCCAGTGCAGATTCTAGCGGCGCATACGAGCAGTACTTC.